What follows is one T cell receptor (beta chain) and its context. This clone was picked up one time. The clone's antigen remains unknown. Per-nucleotide qualities are absent, and no much larger clonotype sits a single base away. The data were taken from a study of T cell changes during pregnancy in multiple sclerosis (dated by TCRdb to the late 2010s). Background on the whole study: The study looked at changes in the T cell repertoire across pregnancy in women with multiple sclerosis.

Including the terminal cysteine and phenylalanine, the CDR3 comprises 12 residues. Only CDR3 DNA is held: 36 bases, read in frame from base 1. CDR1 and CDR2, per the germline V gene (reference sequence), are MNHEY and SMNVEV. V is reduced by 3 bases and J by 4 bases, leaving a spacing of 6 bases between them. The library was prepared using the immunoSEQ multiplex PCR assay. The immuneACCESS repertoire file appears here via TCRdb, limited to in-frame rearrangements. These files lack a portion of the clones; in checked studies, under half of the deficit traces to unresolved V genes, and the cause of the others is not known. Counted in this sample were 30,000 to 40,000 clones; about 89% of them appeared once. The ten most abundant clones make up approximately 2.8% of the sample.

The chain links TRBV27 with TRBJ2-5, and possibly TRBD2, on 6 matching bases. The sequences come from CD4+ T cells from peripheral blood mononuclear cells, collected in the third trimester of pregnancy. This TCR was recovered from a female donor in good health, enrolled as a control in a pregnancy study. The sequenced DNA is TGTGCCAGCAGTTTCGGGGGAGAGACCCAGTACTTC. Protein translation: CASSFGGETQYF.